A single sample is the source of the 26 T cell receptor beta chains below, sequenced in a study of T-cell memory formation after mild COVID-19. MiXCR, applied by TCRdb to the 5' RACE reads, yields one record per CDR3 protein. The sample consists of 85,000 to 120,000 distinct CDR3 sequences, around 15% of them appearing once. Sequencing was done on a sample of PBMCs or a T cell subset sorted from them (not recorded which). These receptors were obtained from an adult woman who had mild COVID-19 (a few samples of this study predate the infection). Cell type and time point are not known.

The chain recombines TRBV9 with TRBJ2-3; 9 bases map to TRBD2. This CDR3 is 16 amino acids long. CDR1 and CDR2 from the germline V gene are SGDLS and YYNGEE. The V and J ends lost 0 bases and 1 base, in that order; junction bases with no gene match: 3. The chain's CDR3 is CASSVEAGGGTDTQYF. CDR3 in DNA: TGTGCCAGCAGCGTAGAAGCGGGAGGCGGCACAGATACGCAGTATTTT.

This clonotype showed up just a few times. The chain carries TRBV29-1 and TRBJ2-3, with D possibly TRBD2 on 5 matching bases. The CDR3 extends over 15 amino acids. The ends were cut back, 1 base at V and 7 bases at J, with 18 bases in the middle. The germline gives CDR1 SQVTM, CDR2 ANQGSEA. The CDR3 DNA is TGCAGCGTTGAAGGAGGGCAGGACGACACCAATACGCAGTATTTT. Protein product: CSVEGGQDDTNTQYF.

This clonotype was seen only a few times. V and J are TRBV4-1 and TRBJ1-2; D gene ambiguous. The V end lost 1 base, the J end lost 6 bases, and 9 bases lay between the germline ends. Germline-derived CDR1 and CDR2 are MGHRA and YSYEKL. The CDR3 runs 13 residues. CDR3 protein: CASSQVGGDGYTF. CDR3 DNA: TGCGCCAGCAGCCAAGTTGGCGGGGATGGCTACACCTTC.

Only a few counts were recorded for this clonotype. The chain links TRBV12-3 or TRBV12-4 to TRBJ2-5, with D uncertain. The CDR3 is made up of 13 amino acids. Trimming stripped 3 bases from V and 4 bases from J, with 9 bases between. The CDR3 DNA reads TGTGCCAGCAGTTTGACCCCTAGAGAGACCCAGTACTTC. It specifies CASSLTPRETQYF.

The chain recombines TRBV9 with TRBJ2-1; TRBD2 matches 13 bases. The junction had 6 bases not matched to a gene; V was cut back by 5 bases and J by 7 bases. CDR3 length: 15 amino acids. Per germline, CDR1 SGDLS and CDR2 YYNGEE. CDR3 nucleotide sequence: TGTGCCAGCAGTGAGTGGACTAGCGGGAGTAATGAGCAGTTCTTC. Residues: CASSEWTSGSNEQFF.

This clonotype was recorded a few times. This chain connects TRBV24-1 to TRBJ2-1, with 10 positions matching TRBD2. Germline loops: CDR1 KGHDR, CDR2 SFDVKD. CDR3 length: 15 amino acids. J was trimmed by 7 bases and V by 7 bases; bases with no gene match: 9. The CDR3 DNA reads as TGTGCCACCAGCGAAAAGCGGGAGGGCCTGAATGAGCAGTTCTTC. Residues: CATSEKREGLNEQFF.

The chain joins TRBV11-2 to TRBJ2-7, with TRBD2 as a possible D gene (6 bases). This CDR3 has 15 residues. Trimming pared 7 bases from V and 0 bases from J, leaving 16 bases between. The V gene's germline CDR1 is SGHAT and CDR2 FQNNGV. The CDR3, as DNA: TGTGCCAGCACCCCGGAGGGTAGACCCTCCTACGAGCAGTACTTC. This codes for CASTPEGRPSYEQYF.

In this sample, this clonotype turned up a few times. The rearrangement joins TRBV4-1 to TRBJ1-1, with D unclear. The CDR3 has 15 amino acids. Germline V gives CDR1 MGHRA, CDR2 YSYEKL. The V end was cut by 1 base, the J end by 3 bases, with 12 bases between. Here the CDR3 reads CASSQGEGWDTEAFF. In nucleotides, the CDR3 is TGCGCCAGCAGCCAAGGGGAGGGCTGGGACACTGAAGCTTTCTTT.

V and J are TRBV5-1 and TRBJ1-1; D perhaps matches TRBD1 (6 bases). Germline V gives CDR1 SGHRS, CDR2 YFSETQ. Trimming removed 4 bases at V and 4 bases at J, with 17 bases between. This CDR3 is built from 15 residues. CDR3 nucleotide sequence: TGCGCCAGCAGCCAGCGATGGGACATAGTCACTGAAGCTTTCTTT. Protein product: CASSQRWDIVTEAFF. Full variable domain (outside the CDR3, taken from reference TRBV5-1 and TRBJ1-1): KAGVTQTPRYLIKTRGQQVTLSCSPISGHRSVSWYQQTPGQGLQFLFEYFSETQRNKGNFPGRFSGRQFSNSRSEMNVSTLELGDSALYLCASSQRWDIVTEAFFGQGTRLTVV.

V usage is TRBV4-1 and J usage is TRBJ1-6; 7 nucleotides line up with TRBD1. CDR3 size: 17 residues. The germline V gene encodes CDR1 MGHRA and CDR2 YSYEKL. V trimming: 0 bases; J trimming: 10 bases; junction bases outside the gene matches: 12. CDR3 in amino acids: CASSQDGGQTIISPLHF. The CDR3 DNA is TGCGCCAGCAGCCAAGATGGGGGACAGACTATAATCTCACCCCTCCACTTT.

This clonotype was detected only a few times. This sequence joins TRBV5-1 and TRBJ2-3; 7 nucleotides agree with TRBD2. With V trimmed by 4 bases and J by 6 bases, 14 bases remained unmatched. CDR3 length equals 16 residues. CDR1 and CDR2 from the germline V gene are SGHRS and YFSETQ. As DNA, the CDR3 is TGCGCCAGCAGCGGGGAGGTGGCTAGCGGAGGGGATACGCAGTATTTT. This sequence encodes CASSGEVASGGDTQYF. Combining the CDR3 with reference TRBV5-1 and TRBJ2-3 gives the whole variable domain KAGVTQTPRYLIKTRGQQVTLSCSPISGHRSVSWYQQTPGQGLQFLFEYFSETQRNKGNFPGRFSGRQFSNSRSEMNVSTLELGDSALYLCASSGEVASGGDTQYFGPGTRLTVL.

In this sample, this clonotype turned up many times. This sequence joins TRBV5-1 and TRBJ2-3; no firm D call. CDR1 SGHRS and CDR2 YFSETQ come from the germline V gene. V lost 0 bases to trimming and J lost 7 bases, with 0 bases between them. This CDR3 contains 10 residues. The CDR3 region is CASSLDTQYF. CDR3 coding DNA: TGCGCCAGCAGCTTGGATACGCAGTATTTT.

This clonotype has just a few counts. The CDR3 sequence: CASSSSGGTASYNEQFF. Here the CDR3 DNA reads TGTGCCAGCAGCTCCAGCGGGGGGACAGCCTCCTACAATGAGCAGTTCTTC. The V call is TRBV7-8, the J call TRBJ2-1, with 9 nucleotides matching TRBD2. This CDR3 has 17 residues. Losses at the gene ends were 4 bases for V and 0 bases for J; bases not matched to a gene: 7. Germline V gene lookup returns CDR1 SGHVS and CDR2 FQNEAQ.

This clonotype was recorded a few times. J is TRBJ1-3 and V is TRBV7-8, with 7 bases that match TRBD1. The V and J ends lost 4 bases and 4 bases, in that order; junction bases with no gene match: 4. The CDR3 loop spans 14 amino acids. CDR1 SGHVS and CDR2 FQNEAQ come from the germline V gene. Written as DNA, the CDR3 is TGTGCCAGCAGCTACGACAGGGTCGGAAACACCATATATTTT. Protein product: CASSYDRVGNTIYF.

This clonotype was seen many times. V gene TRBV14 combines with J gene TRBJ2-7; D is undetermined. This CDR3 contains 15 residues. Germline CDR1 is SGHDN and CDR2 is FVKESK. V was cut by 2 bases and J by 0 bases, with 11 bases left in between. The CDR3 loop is CASSQKRANSYEQYF. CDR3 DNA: TGTGCCAGCAGCCAAAAACGGGCTAACTCCTACGAGCAGTACTTC.

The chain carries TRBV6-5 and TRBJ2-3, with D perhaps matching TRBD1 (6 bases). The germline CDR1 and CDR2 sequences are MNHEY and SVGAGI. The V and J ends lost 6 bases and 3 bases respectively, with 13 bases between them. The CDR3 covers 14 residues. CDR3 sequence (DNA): TGTGCCAGCAGCCCCCTGAGGGGGACAGATACGCAGTATTTT. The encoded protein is CASSPLRGTDTQYF.

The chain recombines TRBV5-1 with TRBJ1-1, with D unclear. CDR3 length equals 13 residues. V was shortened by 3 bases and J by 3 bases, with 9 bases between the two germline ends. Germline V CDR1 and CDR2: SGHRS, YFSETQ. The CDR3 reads CASSSRVDTEAFF. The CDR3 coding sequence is TGCGCCAGCAGCTCCCGAGTCGACACTGAAGCTTTCTTT.

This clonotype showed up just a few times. The CDR3 is CASSQSSGGSYNEQFF. CDR3 sequence (DNA): TGCGCCAGCAGCCAATCCTCCGGCGGGAGCTACAATGAGCAGTTCTTC. J is TRBJ2-1 and V is TRBV4-3; TRBD2 matches 7 bases. This CDR3 has 16 residues. J lost 3 bases, V lost 2 bases, and 7 bases had no gene match. Germline V gives CDR1 LGHNA, CDR2 YSLEER.

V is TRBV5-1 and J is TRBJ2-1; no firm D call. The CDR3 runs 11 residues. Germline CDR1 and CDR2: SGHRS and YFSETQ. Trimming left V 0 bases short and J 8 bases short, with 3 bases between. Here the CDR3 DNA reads TGCGCCAGCAGCTTGGAGGATGAGCAGTTCTTC. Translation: CASSLEDEQFF.

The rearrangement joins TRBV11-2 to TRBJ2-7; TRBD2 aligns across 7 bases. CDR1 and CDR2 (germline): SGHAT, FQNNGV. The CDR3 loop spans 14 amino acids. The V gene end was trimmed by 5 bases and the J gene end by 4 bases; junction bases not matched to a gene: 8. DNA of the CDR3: TGTGCCAGCAGCGGGGCGGGGGAGAAATACGAGCAGTACTTC. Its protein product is CASSGAGEKYEQYF.

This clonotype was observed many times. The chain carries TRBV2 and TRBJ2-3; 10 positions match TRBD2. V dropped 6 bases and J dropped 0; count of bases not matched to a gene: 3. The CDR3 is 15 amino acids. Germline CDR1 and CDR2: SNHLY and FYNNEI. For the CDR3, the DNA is TGTGCCAGCAGCCAGACTAGCGGGAGCACAGATACGCAGTATTTT. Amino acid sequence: CASSQTSGSTDTQYF.

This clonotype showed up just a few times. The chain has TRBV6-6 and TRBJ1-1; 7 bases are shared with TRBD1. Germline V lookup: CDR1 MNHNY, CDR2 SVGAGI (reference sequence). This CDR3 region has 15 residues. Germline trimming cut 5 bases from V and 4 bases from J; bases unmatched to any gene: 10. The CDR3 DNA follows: TGTGCCAGCAGTCCGGAACAGGGGTGGGGCACTGAAGCTTTCTTT. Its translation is CASSPEQGWGTEAFF.

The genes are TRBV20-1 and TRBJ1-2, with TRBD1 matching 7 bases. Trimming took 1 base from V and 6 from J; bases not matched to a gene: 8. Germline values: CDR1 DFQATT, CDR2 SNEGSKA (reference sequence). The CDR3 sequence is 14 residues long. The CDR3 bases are TGCAGTGCTAGAGTGAACAGGGGAGGGGATGGCTACACCTTC. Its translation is CSARVNRGGDGYTF.

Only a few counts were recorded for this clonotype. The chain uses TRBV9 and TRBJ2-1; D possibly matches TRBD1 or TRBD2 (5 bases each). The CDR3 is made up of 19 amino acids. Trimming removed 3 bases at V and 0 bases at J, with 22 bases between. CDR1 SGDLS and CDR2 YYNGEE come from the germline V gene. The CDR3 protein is CASSDGDRSSSGSYNEQFF. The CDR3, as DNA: TGTGCCAGCAGCGACGGGGACCGGAGTAGCTCCGGCTCCTACAATGAGCAGTTCTTC.

In nucleotides, the CDR3 is TGTGCCAGCAGTGATGGGCTAGCGGGAGGATACGAGCAGTACTTC. It translates to CASSDGLAGGYEQYF. V is TRBV6-1 and J is TRBJ2-7; the match to TRBD2 covers 11 bases. V trimming: 3 bases; J trimming: 4 bases; junction bases outside the gene matches: 5. The CDR3 consists of 15 residues. Germline CDR1 reads MNHNS; CDR2 reads SASEGT.

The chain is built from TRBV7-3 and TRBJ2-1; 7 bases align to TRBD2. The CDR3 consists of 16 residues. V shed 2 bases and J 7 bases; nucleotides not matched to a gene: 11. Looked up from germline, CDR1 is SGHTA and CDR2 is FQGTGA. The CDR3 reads CASSLRREDHRNEQFF. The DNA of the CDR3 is TGTGCCAGCAGCTTACGTCGGGAGGACCACCGGAATGAGCAGTTCTTC. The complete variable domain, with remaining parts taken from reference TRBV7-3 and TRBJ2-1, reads GAGVSQTPSNKVTEKGKYVELRCDPISGHTALYWYRQSLGQGPEFLIYFQGTGAADDSGLPNDRFFAVRPEGSVSTLKIQRTERGDSAVYLCASSLRREDHRNEQFFGPGTRLTVL.